This entry concerns a single T cell receptor (beta chain). Its antigen remains unidentified. Looked up from germline, CDR1 is KGHDR and CDR2 is SFDVKD. The V end lost 5 bases, the J end lost 4 bases, and 17 bases lay between the germline ends. The CDR3 has 16 residues. TCRdb itself ran the reads through MiXCR, one entry per CDR3 protein. The sample yields approximately 500,000 distinct CDR3 sequences, approximately 15% seen once. These data come from a study of T cell repertoires in cytomegalovirus infection. About the research overall: Evidence of both CMV infection and a matching HLA type came from public TCR beta signatures.

General study findings and limits: The ex vivo response showed dominance by HLA-C-restricted CMV-specific TCR beta clonotypes. Summed frequency of public TCR beta families distinguished CMV carriers with the relevant HLA.

The chain joins TRBV24-1 to TRBJ2-1; the D is unclear. Sample: CD8+ T cells from PBMCs. The clonotype was recovered from a human donor in good health (CMV status not recorded). Some clones in this sample may be carry-over from other donors' samples. CDR3 nucleotide sequence: TGTGCCACCAGTGGGGGTCGGCCTGGGGTTTACAATGAGCAGTTCTTC. This encodes CATSGGRPGVYNEQFF.